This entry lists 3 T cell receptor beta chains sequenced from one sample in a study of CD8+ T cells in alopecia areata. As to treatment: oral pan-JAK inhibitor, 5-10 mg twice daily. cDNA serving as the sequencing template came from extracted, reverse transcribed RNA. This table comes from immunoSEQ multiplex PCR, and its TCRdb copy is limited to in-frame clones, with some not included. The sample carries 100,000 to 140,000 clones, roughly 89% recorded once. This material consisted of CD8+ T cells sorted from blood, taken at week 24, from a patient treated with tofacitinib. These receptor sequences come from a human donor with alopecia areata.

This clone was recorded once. The CDR3 sequence is CASSLSGKGNTIYF. CDR3 sequence (DNA): TGTGCCAGCAGCCTCTCAGGGAAGGGAAACACCATATATTTT. The chain links TRBV7-2 to TRBJ1-3; tentatively, D is TRBD1 (5 bases). CDR3 length: 14 residues. V dropped 5 bases and J dropped 4 bases, with 12 bases sitting between them. Germline assignment: CDR1 SGHTA and CDR2 FQGNSA. The whole variable domain, remainder taken from reference TRBV7-2 and TRBJ1-3, is GAGVSQSPSNKVTEKGKDVELRCDPISGHTALYWYRQSLGQGLEFLIYFQGNSAPDKSGLPSDRFSAERTGGSVSTLTIQRTQQEDSAVYLCASSLSGKGNTIYFGEGSWLTVV.

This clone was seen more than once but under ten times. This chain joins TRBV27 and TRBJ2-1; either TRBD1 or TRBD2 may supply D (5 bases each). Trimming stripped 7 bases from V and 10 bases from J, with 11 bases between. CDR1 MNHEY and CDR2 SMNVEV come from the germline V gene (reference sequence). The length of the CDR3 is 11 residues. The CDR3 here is CASILRDEQFF. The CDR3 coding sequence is TGTGCCAGCATCCTCCGGGACGAGCAGTTCTTC.

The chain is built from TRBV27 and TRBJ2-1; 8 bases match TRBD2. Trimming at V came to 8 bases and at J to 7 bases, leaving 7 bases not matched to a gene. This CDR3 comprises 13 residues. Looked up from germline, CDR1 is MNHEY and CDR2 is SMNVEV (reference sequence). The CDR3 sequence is CASHGLASNEQFF. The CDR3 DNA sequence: TGTGCCAGCCACGGACTAGCTTCTAATGAGCAGTTCTTC.